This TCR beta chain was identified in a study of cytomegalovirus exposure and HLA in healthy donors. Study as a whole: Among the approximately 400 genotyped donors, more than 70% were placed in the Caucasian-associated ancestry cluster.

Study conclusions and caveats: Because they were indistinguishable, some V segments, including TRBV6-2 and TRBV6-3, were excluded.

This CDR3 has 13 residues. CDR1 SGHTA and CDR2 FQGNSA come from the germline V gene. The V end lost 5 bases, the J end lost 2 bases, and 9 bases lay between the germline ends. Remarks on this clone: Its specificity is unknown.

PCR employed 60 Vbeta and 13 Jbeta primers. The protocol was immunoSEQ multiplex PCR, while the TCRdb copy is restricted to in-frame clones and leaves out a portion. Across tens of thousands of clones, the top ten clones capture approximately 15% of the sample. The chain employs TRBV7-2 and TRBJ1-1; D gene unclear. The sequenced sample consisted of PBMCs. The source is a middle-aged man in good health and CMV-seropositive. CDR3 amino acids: CASSKWLNTEAFF. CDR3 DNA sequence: TGTGCCAGCAGCAAATGGCTTAACACTGAAGCTTTCTTT.